The T cell receptor beta chain described here comes from a study of blood T cell repertoires in COVID-19. Overall study context: Sources were T cells, B-cell-depleted T cells, or PBMCs; the material itself was cDNA or gDNA.

Method: immunoSEQ multiplex PCR; TCRdb's copy keeps in-frame clones and lacks some. The table includes 50,000 to 75,000 clones, around 77% detected once. Trimming cost V 0 bases and J 3 bases; bases outside gene matches: 0. Looked up from germline, CDR1 is SGHRS and CDR2 is YFSETQ. This CDR3 spans 15 amino acids. The chain couples TRBV5-1 to TRBJ2-2; TRBD1 aligns across 9 bases. The TCR sequence derives from a man older than 75 with active or convalescent COVID-19. The material sequenced was peripheral blood. The DNA of the CDR3 is TGCGCCAGCAGCTTGGGGGACAGGGACACCGGGGAGCTGTTTTTT. This codes for CASSLGDRDTGELFF.